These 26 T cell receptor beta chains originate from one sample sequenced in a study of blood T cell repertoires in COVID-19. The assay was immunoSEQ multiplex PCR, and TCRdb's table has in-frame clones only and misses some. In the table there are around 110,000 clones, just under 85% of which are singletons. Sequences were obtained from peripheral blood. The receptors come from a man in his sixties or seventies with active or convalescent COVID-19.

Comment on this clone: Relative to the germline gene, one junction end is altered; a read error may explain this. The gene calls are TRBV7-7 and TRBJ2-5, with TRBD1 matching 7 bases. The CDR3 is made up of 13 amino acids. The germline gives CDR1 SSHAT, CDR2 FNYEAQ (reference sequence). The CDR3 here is CASSLDREETQYF. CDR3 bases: TGTGCTAGCAGCCTAGACAGGGAAGAGACCCAGTACTTC.

The CDR3 DNA sequence: TGTGCCACCAGCAGAGATCTTGGACAGGGCCACGAAGCTTTCTTT. Translation: CATSRDLGQGHEAFF. The rearrangement uses TRBV15 and TRBJ1-1; 8 nucleotides align to TRBD1. The V segment lost 0 bases and the J segment 8 bases; nucleotides outside the gene matches: 8. Germline V gives CDR1 LNHNV, CDR2 YYDKDF (reference sequence). This CDR3 contains 15 residues. The variable domain in full, with the rest retrieved from reference TRBV15 and TRBJ1-1, is DAMVIQNPRYQVTQFGKPVTLSCSQTLNHNVMYWYQQKSSQAPKLLFHYYDKDFNNEADTPDNFQSRRPNTSFCFLDIRSPGLGDTAMYLCATSRDLGQGHEAFFGQGTRLTVV.

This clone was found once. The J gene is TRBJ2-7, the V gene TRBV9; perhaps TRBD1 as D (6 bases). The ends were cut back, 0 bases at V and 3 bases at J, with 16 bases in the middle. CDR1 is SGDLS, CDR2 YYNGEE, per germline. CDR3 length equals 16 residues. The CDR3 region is CASSVGGLDSHYEQYF. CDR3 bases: TGTGCCAGCAGCGTAGGGGGGTTGGACAGCCACTACGAGCAGTACTTC.

As DNA, the CDR3 is TGTGCCAGCAGCACAAACCGGGACAGGGTGGGTCAGCCCCAGCATTTT. Amino acids: CASSTNRDRVGQPQHF. The rearrangement uses TRBV7-9 and TRBJ1-5, with 9 positions matching TRBD1. CDR1 is SEHNR, CDR2 FQNEAQ, per germline (reference sequence). With V trimmed by 5 bases and J by 6 bases, 11 bases remained unmatched. This CDR3 is 16 amino acids long.

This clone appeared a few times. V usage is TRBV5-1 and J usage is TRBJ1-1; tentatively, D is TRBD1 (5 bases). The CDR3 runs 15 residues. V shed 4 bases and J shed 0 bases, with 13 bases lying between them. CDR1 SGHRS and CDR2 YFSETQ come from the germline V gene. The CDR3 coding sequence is TGCGCCAGCAGCCGACGGGGGGAGATGAACACTGAAGCTTTCTTT. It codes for CASSRRGEMNTEAFF.

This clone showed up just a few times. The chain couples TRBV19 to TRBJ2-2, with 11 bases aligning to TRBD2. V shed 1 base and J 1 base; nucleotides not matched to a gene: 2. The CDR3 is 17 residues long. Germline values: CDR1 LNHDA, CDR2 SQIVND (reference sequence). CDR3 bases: TGTGCCAGTAGTATAGGGACTAGCGGGCTGAACACCGGGGAGCTGTTTTTT. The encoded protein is CASSIGTSGLNTGELFF.

The CDR3 protein is CASSPAWGLGELFF. Here the CDR3 DNA reads TGTGCCAGCAGCCCAGCGTGGGGCCTCGGGGAGCTGTTTTTT. The rearrangement links TRBV7-9 to TRBJ2-2; TRBD1 is a possible D gene (5 bases). V lost 5 bases and J lost 7, with 14 bases in between. The CDR3 loop spans 14 amino acids. Per the germline V gene, CDR1 is SEHNR and CDR2 is FQNEAQ (reference sequence).

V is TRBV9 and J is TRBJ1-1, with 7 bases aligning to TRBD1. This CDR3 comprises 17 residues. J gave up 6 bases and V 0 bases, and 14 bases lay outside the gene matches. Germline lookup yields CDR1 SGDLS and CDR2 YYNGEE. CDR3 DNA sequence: TGTGCCAGCAGCGTAGACAGGGGCCGGTCAACTGGCGCTGAAGCTTTCTTT. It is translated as CASSVDRGRSTGAEAFF. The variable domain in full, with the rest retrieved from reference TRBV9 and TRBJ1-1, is DSGVTQTPKHLITATGQRVTLRCSPRSGDLSVYWYQQSLDQGLQFLIQYYNGEERAKGNILERFSAQQFPDLHSELNLSSLELGDSALYFCASSVDRGRSTGAEAFFGQGTRLTVV.

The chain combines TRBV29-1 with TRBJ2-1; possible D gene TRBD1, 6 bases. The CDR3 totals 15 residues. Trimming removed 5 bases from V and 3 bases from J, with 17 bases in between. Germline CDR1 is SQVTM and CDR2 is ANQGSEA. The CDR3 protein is CSVYGGGQNYNEQFF. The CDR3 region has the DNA TGCAGCGTTTATGGCGGAGGACAGAACTACAATGAGCAGTTCTTC.

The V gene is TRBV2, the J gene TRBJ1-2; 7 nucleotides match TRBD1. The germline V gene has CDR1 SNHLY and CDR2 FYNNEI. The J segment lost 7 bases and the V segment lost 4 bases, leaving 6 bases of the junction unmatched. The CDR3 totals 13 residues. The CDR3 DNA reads TGTGCCAGCAGTGTTGAAGGGGGCGCTGGCTACACCTTC. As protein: CASSVEGGAGYTF.

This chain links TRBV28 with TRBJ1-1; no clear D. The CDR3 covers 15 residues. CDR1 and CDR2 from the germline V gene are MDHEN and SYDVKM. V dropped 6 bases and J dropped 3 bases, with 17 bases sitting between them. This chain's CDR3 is CASSTIYTLDTEAFF. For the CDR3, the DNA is TGTGCCAGCAGCACCATATATACGTTAGACACTGAAGCTTTCTTT.

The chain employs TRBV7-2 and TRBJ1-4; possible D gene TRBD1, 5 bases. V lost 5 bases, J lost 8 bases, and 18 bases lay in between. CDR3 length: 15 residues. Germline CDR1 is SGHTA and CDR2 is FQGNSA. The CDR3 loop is CASSLGGVVREKLFF. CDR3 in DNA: TGTGCCAGCAGCCTGGGGGGGGTAGTACGGGAAAAACTGTTTTTT. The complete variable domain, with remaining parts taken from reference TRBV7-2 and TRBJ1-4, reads GAGVSQSPSNKVTEKGKDVELRCDPISGHTALYWYRQSLGQGLEFLIYFQGNSAPDKSGLPSDRFSAERTGGSVSTLTIQRTQQEDSAVYLCASSLGGVVREKLFFGSGTQLSVL.

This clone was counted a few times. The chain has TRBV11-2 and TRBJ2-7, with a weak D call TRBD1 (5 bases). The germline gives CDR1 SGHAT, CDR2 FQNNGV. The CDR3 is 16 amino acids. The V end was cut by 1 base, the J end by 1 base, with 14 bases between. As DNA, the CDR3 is TGTGCCAGCAGCTTAGTGGCCGACAGCGCATCCTACGAGCAGTACTTC. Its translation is CASSLVADSASYEQYF.

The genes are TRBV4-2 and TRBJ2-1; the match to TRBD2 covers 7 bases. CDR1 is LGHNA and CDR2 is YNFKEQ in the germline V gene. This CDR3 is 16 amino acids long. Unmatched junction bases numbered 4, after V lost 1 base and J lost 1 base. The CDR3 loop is CASSQAVGGSYNEQFF. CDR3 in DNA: TGTGCCAGCAGCCAAGCTGTGGGGGGGTCCTACAATGAGCAGTTCTTC.

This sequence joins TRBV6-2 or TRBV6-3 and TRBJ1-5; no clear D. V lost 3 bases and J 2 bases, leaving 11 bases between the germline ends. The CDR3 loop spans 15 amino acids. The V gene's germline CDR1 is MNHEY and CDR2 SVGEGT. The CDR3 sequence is CASSYWQVRNQPQHF. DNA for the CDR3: TGTGCCAGCAGTTATTGGCAGGTACGCAATCAGCCCCAGCATTTT.

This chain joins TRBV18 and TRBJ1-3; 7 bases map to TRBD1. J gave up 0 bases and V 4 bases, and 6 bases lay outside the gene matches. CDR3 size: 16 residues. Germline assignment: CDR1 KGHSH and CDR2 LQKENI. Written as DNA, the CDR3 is TGTGCCAGCTCACTACAGGGGCCGAGCTCTGGAAACACCATATATTTT. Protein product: CASSLQGPSSGNTIYF.

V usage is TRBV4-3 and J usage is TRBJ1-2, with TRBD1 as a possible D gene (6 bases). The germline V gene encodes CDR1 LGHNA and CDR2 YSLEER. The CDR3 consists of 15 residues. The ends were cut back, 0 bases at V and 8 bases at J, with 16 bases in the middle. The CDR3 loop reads CASSQDRTPGEGYTF. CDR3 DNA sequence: TGCGCCAGCAGCCAAGACCGGACCCCAGGGGAAGGCTACACCTTC.

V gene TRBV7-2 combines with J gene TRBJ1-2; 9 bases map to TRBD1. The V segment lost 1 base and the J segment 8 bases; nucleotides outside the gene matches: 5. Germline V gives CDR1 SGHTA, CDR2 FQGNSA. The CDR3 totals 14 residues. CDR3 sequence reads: CASSLEQGAGGYTF. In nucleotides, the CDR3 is TGTGCCAGCAGCTTAGAACAGGGGGCAGGCGGCTACACCTTC.

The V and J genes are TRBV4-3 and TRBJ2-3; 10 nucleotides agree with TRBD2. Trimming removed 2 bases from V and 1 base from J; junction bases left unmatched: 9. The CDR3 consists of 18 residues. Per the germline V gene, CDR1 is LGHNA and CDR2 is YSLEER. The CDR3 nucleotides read TGCGCCAGCAGCCAACAACCTCTCACTAGCGGGGGCACAGATACGCAGTATTTT. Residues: CASSQQPLTSGGTDTQYF.

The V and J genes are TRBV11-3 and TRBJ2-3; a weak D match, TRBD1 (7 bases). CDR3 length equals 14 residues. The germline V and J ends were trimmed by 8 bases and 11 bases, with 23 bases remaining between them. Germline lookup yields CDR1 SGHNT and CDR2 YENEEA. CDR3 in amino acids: CASEGGGGVRGQYF. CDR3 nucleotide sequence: TGTGCCAGCGAAGGAGGGGGCGGGGTTCGTGGGCAGTATTTT.

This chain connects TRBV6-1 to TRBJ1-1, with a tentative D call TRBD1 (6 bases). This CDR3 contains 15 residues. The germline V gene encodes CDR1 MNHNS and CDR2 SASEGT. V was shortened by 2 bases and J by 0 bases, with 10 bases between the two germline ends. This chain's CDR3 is CASSEWAGVNTEAFF. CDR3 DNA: TGTGCCAGCAGTGAATGGGCAGGGGTGAACACTGAAGCTTTCTTT.

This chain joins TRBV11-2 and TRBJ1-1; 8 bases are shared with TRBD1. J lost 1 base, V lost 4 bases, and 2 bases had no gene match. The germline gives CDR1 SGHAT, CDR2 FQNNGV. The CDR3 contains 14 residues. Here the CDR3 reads CASSSGTGNTEAFF. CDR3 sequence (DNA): TGTGCCAGCAGCTCCGGGACAGGGAACACTGAAGCTTTCTTT.

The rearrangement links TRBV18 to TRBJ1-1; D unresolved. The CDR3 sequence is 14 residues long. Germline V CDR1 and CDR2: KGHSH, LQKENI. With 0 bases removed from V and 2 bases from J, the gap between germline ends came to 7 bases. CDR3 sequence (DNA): TGTGCCAGCTCACCACCCGCGGGTAACACTGAAGCTTTCTTT. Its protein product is CASSPPAGNTEAFF.

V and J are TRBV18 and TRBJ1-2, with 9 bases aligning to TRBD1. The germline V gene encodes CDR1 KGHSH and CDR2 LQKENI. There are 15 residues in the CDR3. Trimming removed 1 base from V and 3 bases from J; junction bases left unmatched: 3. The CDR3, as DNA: TGTGCCAGCTCACCACAACAGGGGGCGGACTATGGCTACACCTTC. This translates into CASSPQQGADYGYTF.

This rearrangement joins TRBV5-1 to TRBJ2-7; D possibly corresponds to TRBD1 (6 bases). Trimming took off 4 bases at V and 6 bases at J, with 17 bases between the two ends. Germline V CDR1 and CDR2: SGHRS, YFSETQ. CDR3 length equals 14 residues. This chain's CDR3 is CASSAGIPGAEQYF. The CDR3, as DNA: TGCGCCAGCAGCGCAGGGATCCCAGGGGCCGAGCAGTACTTC.

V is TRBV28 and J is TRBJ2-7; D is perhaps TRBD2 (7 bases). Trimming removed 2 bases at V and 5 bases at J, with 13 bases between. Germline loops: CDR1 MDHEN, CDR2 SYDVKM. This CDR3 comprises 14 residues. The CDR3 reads CASSLLRGRDEQYF. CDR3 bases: TGTGCCAGCAGTTTACTGAGGGGGAGGGACGAGCAGTACTTC. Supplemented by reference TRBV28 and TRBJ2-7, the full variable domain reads DVKVTQSSRYLVKRTGEKVFLECVQDMDHENMFWYRQDPGLGLRLIYFSYDVKMKEKGDIPEGYSVSREKKERFSLILESASTNQTSMYLCASSLLRGRDEQYFGPGTRLTVT.